These 6 T cell receptor beta chains were sequenced from one sample in a study of cytomegalovirus exposure and HLA in healthy donors. PCR primers comprised 60 Vbeta and 13 Jbeta primers. Clones were read by immunoSEQ multiplex PCR, and TCRdb kept only the in-frame ones, dropping some. The data show 100,000 to 150,000 clones, just under 75% seen once. Source material: PBMCs. The receptors were gathered from a man aged 35 to 55 in good health and CMV-seropositive.

The V and J genes are TRBV6-1 and TRBJ1-5; D gene uncertain. Trimming pared 3 bases from V and 6 bases from J, leaving 9 bases between. Looked up from germline, CDR1 is MNHNS and CDR2 is SASEGT. The CDR3 spans 13 residues. The CDR3 spells CASSDGRGQPQHF. CDR3 DNA sequence: TGTGCCAGCAGTGATGGCAGAGGTCAGCCCCAGCATTTT.

This chain joins TRBV4-2 and TRBJ1-5; TRBD1 matches at 12 bases. The CDR3 is made up of 17 amino acids. The V segment lost 0 bases and the J segment 7 bases; nucleotides outside the gene matches: 7. CDR1 is LGHNA, CDR2 YNFKEQ, per germline. The CDR3 DNA reads as TGTGCCAGCAGCCAAGAACCCGGGACAGGGGGCGGACAGCCCCAGCATTTT. Translation gives CASSQEPGTGGGQPQHF.

The rearrangement joins TRBV5-5 to TRBJ1-5, with D perhaps matching TRBD1 (5 bases). The germline V and J ends were trimmed by 4 bases and 6 bases, with 17 bases remaining between them. CDR1 SGHKS and CDR2 YYEKEE come from the germline V gene (reference sequence). CDR3 length equals 15 residues. The CDR3 region is CASSGGLLRGQPQHF. The CDR3 DNA reads as TGTGCCAGCAGCGGGGGACTTCTCAGAGGTCAGCCCCAGCATTTT.

This clone showed up just a few times. J is TRBJ1-6 and V is TRBV28; unclear D gene. The length of the CDR3 is 12 residues. From germline, CDR1 is MDHEN and CDR2 SYDVKM. The V end was cut by 6 bases, the J end by 4 bases, with 4 bases between. The CDR3 coding sequence is TGTGCCAGCAGCCAGTATAATTCACCCCTCCACTTT. Translating it yields CASSQYNSPLHF.

V is TRBV4-2 and J is TRBJ1-6; TRBD1 is a possible D gene (6 bases). The CDR3 totals 16 residues. Germline V gene lookup returns CDR1 LGHNA and CDR2 YNFKEQ. Trimming removed 1 base from V and 0 bases from J, with 7 bases in between. CDR3 nucleotides: TGTGCCAGCAGCCAAGTCAGGGGCTCCTATAATTCACCCCTCCACTTT. Translated, it gives CASSQVRGSYNSPLHF.

The chain carries TRBV2 and TRBJ2-1; TRBD1 agrees at 7 bases. The CDR3 totals 15 residues. V lost 3 bases, J lost 8 bases, and 10 bases stayed unmatched. Germline values: CDR1 SNHLY, CDR2 FYNNEI. The CDR3 DNA reads TGTGCCAGCAGTGATCGCAGGGGGTTTCCCGATGAGCAGTTCTTC. This codes for CASSDRRGFPDEQFF.